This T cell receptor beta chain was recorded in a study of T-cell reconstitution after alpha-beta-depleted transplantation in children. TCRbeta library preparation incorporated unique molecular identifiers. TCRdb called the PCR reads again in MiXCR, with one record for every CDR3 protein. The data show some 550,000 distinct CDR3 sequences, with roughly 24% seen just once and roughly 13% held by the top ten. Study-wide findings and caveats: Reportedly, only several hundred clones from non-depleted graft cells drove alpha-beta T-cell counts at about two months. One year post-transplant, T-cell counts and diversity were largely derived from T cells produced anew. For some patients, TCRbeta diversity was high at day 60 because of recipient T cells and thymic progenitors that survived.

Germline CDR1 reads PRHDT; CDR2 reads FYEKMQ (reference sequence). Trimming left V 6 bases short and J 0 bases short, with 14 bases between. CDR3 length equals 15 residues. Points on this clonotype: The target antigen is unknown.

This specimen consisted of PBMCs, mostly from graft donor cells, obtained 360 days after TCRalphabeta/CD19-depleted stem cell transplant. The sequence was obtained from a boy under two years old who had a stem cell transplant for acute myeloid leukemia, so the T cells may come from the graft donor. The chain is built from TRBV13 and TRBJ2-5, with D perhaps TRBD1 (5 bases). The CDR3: CASRTRASYQETQYF. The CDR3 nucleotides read TGTGCCAGCAGGACCAGGGCATCGTACCAAGAGACCCAGTACTTC.